This TCR beta chain was found in a study of T cell changes during pregnancy in multiple sclerosis. TCRdb keeps only in-frame clones here, not all; method: immunoSEQ multiplex PCR. The data show roughly 60,000 clones, roughly nine tenths seen once. Germline-derived CDR1 and CDR2 are SGHTA and FQGNSA. CDR3 length equals 16 residues. Trimming removed 5 bases from V and 3 bases from J, with 14 bases in between. This material consisted of peripheral blood, taken before pregnancy. The receptor was derived from a female donor with multiple sclerosis, enrolled in a pregnancy study. The genes are TRBV7-2 and TRBJ2-6; weak D call: TRBD1 (5 bases). The CDR3 loop reads CASSPTGGNGANVLTF. The CDR3 coding sequence is TGTGCCAGCAGCCCCACAGGCGGCAATGGGGCCAACGTCCTGACTTTC.